This T cell receptor (beta chain) was captured by sequencing in a study of beta chain features in type 1 diabetes. Overall study findings and caveats: PCR might pick shorter templates more often, in the same way for patients and controls. Sequencing used cDNA, and cells with high TCR expression could therefore be over-represented. Patients' naive, central memory and regulatory TCRB repertoires appeared more alike than those of healthy donors.

The isolated RNA, all of it, was reverse transcribed, so expressed TCRB transcripts were what got sequenced. This table comes from immunoSEQ multiplex PCR, and its TCRdb copy is limited to in-frame clones, with some not included. The sample yields roughly 230,000 clones, around 9.6% seen once. Worth noting for this clone: The antigen remains unidentified.

This CDR3 contains 15 residues. Trimming stripped 7 bases from V and 5 bases from J, with 20 bases between. Germline V gives CDR1 MNHNS, CDR2 SASEGT. The sample taken for sequencing was naive CD4+ T cells from blood. The chain recombines TRBV6-1 with TRBJ1-2, with D possibly matching TRBD1 (5 bases). This TCR derives from a woman aged 18-29 years in good health. The CDR3 spells CASTTSPVQGYGYTF. The CDR3 DNA follows: TGTGCCAGCACCACCTCTCCTGTCCAGGGATATGGCTACACCTTC.